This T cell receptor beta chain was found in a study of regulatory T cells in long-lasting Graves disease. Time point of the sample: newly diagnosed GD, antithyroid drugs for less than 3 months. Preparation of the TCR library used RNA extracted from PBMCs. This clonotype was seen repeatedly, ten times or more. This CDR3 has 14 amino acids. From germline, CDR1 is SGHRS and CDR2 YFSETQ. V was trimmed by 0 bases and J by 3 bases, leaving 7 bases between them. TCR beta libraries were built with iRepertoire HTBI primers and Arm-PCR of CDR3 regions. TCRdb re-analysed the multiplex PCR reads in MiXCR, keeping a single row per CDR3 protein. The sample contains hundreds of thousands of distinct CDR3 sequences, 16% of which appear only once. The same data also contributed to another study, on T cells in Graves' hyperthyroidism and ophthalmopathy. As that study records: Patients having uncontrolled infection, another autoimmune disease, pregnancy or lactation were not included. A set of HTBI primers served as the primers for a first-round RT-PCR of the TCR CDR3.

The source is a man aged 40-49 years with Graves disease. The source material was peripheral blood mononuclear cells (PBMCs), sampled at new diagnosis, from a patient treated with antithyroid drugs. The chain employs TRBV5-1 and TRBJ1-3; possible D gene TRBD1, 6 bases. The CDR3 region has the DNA TGCGCCAGCAGCTTGGGGACAGATGGAAACACCATATATTTT. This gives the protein CASSLGTDGNTIYF.